Below are 2 T cell receptor beta chains sequenced from a single sample in a study of T cells in localized non-small cell lung cancer. The repertoire was sequenced with immunoSEQ multiplex PCR; TCRdb's copy has only in-frame clones and lacks some. The repertoire consists of under 55,000 clones, with about three quarters occurring once and the leading ten covering 3.5% to 5.5%. This material consisted of PBMCs, taken before any cancer treatment. The receptors derive from a woman aged 40-70 years with stage II lung adenocarcinoma.

The chain links TRBV28 to TRBJ1-2; TRBD1 is a possible D gene (5 bases). Between the trimmed V and J ends, which lost 3 bases and 4 bases, there was a span of 15 bases. Germline V lookup: CDR1 MDHEN, CDR2 SYDVKM. The CDR3 length is 15 residues. As DNA, the CDR3 is TGTGCCAGCAGTTTCGGGTCCCTAGGGGCCTATGGCTACACCTTC. It yields the protein CASSFGSLGAYGYTF.

The V call is TRBV30, the J call TRBJ1-1; D remains ambiguous. Trimming stripped 7 bases from V and 2 bases from J, with 11 bases between. The length of the CDR3 is 12 residues. Germline CDR1 reads GTSNPN; CDR2 reads SVGIG (reference sequence). The CDR3 loop is CASHRVNTEAFF. The CDR3 DNA reads as TGTGCCTCCCATCGCGTAAACACTGAAGCTTTCTTT.